This T cell receptor beta chain was sequenced during a study of vaccination effects on CD4 cells after COVID-19. The assay was immunoSEQ multiplex PCR, and TCRdb's table has in-frame clones only and misses some. This sample has around 30,000 clones; around 67% occur once, and the top ten carry around 15%. Sequencing followed a ViraFEST assay step that expanded antigen-specific CD4+ T cells with viral peptide pools. At the end of more than 8 days of culture, CD4+ T cells were isolated. As their vaccination, participants received two doses of either BNT162b2 or mRNA-1273. Trimming shortened V by 0 bases and J by 5 bases, and 20 bases separated the two germline ends. The CDR3 is 17 residues long. Germline CDR1 reads SGDLS; CDR2 reads YYNGEE. In regard to this clone: Its antigen is undetermined.

This receptor was identified in a human donor who received a COVID-19 vaccine. Sequenced here: CD4+ T cells from PBMCs cultured with HCoV-229E spike peptides, sampled after COVID-19 vaccination. The V call is TRBV9, the J call TRBJ1-2; D unclear. CDR3 region: CASSVEGPARAGYGYTF. CDR3 nucleotide sequence: TGTGCCAGCAGCGTAGAGGGCCCAGCTAGGGCGGGTTATGGCTACACCTTC.